The sample holds a few counts of the clone carrying this T cell receptor beta chain. No antigen is known for it. This entry is derived from a study of T-cell memory formation after mild COVID-19. Whole-study results and caveats: Whereas later expanders leaned CD4+, clones contracting day 15 to 85 showed a balanced CD4/CD8 makeup. Cross-reactive memory appears to have joined, as suggested by some responding clones showing up in pre-infection memory.

V lost 8 bases, J lost 6 bases, and 16 bases lay in between. In germline, CDR1 is ENHRY, CDR2 SYGVKD. CDR3 length: 13 residues. TCRdb analysed the 5' RACE reads with MiXCR anew, one entry per CDR3 protein. The sample consists of 300,000 to 350,000 distinct CDR3 sequences, roughly an eighth of them appearing once. Sequencing used PBMCs or a T cell subset sorted from them (not recorded which). The genes are TRBV10-3 and TRBJ1-1; D may be TRBD1 (6 bases). The sequence was obtained from a man aged 18 to 30 who had mild COVID-19 (a few samples of this study predate the infection). Cell type and time point are not known. CDR3 coding DNA: TGTGCCATCTCGTCCGGGTGGGGGCCTGAAGCTTTCTTT. It translates to CAISSGWGPEAFF.